This T cell receptor beta chain comes out of a study of T cells in Graves' hyperthyroidism and ophthalmopathy. On the study more broadly: Peripheral blood collection took place at initial diagnosis, before any treatment.

PBMCs came from less than 11 ml fresh peripheral blood. The source material, RNA transcripts, was used to amplify TCR beta CDR3 regions. The HTBI set primed first-round TCR CDR3 RT-PCR. TCRdb analysed the multiplex PCR reads with MiXCR anew, one entry per CDR3 protein. The table lists 400,000 or so distinct CDR3 sequences, about 14% of them singletons. After removal of 3 bases from V and 3 bases from J, the junction contained 3 bases not matched to a gene. From germline, CDR1 is MNHNS and CDR2 SASEGT. The CDR3 length is 15 residues. The sequenced sample was blood. This TCR came from a woman aged 25 to 39 with Graves' ophthalmopathy. V usage is TRBV6-1 and J usage is TRBJ2-3; 10 positions match TRBD1. CDR3 sequence (DNA): TGTGCCAGCAGTGAGGGACAGGGGCTGACAGATACGCAGTATTTT. Translating it yields CASSEGQGLTDTQYF.